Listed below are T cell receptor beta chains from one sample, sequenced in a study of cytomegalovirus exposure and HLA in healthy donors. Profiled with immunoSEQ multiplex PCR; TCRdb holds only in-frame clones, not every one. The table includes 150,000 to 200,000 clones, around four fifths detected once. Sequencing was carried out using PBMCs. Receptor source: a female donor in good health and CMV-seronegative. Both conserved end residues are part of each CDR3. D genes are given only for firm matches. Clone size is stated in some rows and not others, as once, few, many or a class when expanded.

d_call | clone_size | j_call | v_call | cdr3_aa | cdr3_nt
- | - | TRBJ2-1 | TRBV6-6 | CASSFLRSGDEQFF | TGTGCCAGCAGTTTCCTGAGGAGTGGCGATGAGCAGTTCTTC
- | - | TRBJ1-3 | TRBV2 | CASRTRSGNTIYF | TGTGCCAGCAGGACACGCTCTGGAAACACCATATATTTT
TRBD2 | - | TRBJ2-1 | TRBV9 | CASSVVGAGAYNEQFF | TGTGCCAGCAGCGTAGTGGGAGCGGGGGCATACAATGAGCAGTTCTTC
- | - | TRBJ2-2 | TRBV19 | CASSTLDRFSGELFF | TGTGCCAGTAGTACCCTCGACAGGTTCTCCGGGGAGCTGTTTTTT
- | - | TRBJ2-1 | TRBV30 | CAWSSQGGTNNEQFF | TGTGCCTGGAGTAGTCAAGGCGGCACCAACAATGAGCAGTTCTTC
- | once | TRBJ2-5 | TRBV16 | CASSQSMGGETQYF | TGTGCCAGCAGCCAATCGATGGGAGGTGAGACCCAGTACTTC
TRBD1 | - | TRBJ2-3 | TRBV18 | CASSPNRGKADTQYF | TGTGCCAGCTCACCAAACAGGGGGAAGGCAGATACGCAGTATTTT
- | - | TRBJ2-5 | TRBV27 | CASRSLLGKETQYF | TGTGCCAGCAGGTCCCTTTTGGGCAAAGAGACCCAGTACTTC
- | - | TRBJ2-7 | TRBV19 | CASSTQGGTGYEQYF | TGTGCCAGTAGTACACAGGGGGGGACGGGCTACGAGCAGTACTTC
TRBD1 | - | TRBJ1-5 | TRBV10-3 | CAIRFLDRGLGQPQHF | TGTGCCATCAGATTTCTCGACAGGGGGCTTGGTCAGCCCCAGCATTTT
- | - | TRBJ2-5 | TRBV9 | CASSVALRGAGEETQYF | TGTGCCAGCAGCGTAGCCCTAAGGGGGGCGGGAGAAGAGACCCAGTACTTC
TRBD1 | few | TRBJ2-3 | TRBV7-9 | CASSLIMAGTDTTDTQYF | TGTGCCAGCAGCTTAATTATGGCCGGGACAGATACGACAGATACGCAGTATTTT
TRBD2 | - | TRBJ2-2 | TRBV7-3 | CASSLAGGPAGELFF | TGTGCCAGCAGCCTAGCGGGAGGGCCGGCCGGGGAGCTGTTTTTT
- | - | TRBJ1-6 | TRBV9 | CASSVDVSDRSYNSPLHF | TGTGCCAGCAGCGTAGATGTCTCGGACAGAAGCTATAATTCACCCCTCCACTTT
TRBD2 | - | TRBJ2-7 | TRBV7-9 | CSSSLSWKVAGRITYEQYF | TGTTCCAGCAGCTTAAGTTGGAAAGTAGCGGGGAGAATCACCTACGAGCAGTACTTC
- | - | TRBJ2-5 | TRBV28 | CASSLFLETQYF | TGTGCCAGCAGTTTATTTCTCGAGACCCAGTACTTC
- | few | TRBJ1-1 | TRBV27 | CASTGGLDTEAFF | TGTGCCAGTACCGGGGGGTTGGACACTGAAGCTTTCTTT
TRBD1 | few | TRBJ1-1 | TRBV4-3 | CASSQMGQMNTEAFF | TGCGCCAGCAGCCAGATGGGACAGATGAACACTGAAGCTTTCTTT
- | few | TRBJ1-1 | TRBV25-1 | CASSVSGGGTEAFF | TGTGCCAGCAGTGTTTCGGGGGGCGGCACTGAAGCTTTCTTT
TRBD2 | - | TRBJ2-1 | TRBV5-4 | CAHGEGIMQFF | TGTGCGCACGGGGAGGGTATAATGCAGTTCTTC
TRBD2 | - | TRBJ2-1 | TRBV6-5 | CASSLIAGGRYNEQFF | TGTGCCAGCAGTTTAATTGCGGGGGGCCGATACAATGAGCAGTTCTTC